These T cell receptor beta chains were read from a single sample in a study of T cells in Graves' hyperthyroidism and ophthalmopathy. TCRdb ran MiXCR on the multiplex PCR reads and lists one entry per CDR3 protein. The top ten clones hold 9.5% to 15% of a sample with 700,000 or so distinct CDR3 sequences, roughly 15% of them seen once. What was sequenced was blood. Every receptor here comes from a woman between 50 and 59 years old with Graves' ophthalmopathy. Each CDR3 is given without its conserved first and last residue. Each record gives: J gene, V gene, CDR3 protein.

TRBJ2-7	TRBV5-4	ANSLGGSLGEQY
TRBJ2-1	TRBV7-3	ASSFRASGRNEQF
TRBJ1-4	TRBV12-3/TRBV12-4	AGSLQGNEKLF
TRBJ2-7	TRBV7-2	ASSLTTGGSPSYEQY
TRBJ2-2	TRBV12-3/TRBV12-4	ASSFRLAGVPGELF
TRBJ1-2	TRBV4-2	ASSQDASGANYGYT
TRBJ2-3	TRBV20-1	SASGRAPVLKY
TRBJ1-2	TRBV29-1	SVDSYT
TRBJ2-1	TRBV7-3	ASSFWVSGRLDEQF
TRBJ1-6	TRBV10-3	AISDRGQNVNSPLH
TRBJ2-7	TRBV18	ASSRDITEQY
TRBJ1-3	TRBV15	ATSRLDRGQRSPGNTIY
TRBJ1-4	TRBV7-2	ASSQSRATNEKLF
TRBJ2-5	TRBV12-3/TRBV12-4	ASSFGASGRGGETQY
TRBJ2-6	TRBV7-3	ASSSSTRSLSGANVLT
TRBJ2-2	TRBV3-1	ASSQDQSQAPTGELF
TRBJ2-6	TRBV9	ASKDRLDSGANVLT
TRBJ1-3	TRBV6-1	ASSLPGSDTIY
TRBJ1-5	TRBV7-9	ASSSTNGASNQPQH
TRBJ2-1	TRBV15	ATSSLRLEQF
TRBJ2-1	TRBV20-1	SAKYGSYNEQF
TRBJ2-7	TRBV20-1	SARGLAAYEQY
TRBJ2-7	TRBV2	ASSPRTVRGPYEQY
TRBJ2-5	TRBV20-1	SARGTIERETQY
TRBJ2-2	TRBV27	ASSSGDRRNTGELF
TRBJ1-1	TRBV7-6	ASSLVMGTPNTEAF
TRBJ1-2	TRBV7-3	ASSLRSRDGNNYGYT
TRBJ2-7	TRBV28	ASSLPSDRGGYEQY
TRBJ1-4	TRBV20-1	SAQRPRDLNEKLF
TRBJ1-5	TRBV19	ASSYRENQPQH
TRBJ2-2	TRBV2	ASRGETGRTGELF
TRBJ1-3	TRBV13	ASSLGPISSGNTIY
TRBJ2-5	TRBV11-2	ASSQRGGDETQY
TRBJ1-4	TRBV6-8	ASSYSYQTRRNEKLF
TRBJ2-3	TRBV29-1	SAGSGLTDTQY
TRBJ2-1	TRBV19	ASRSGTLHYNEQF
TRBJ1-1	TRBV20-1	SARDPSGSNTEAF
TRBJ2-7	TRBV20-1	SAREAWGSGRAIYEQY
TRBJ2-6	TRBV28	ASCPGGRPSDLT
TRBJ2-7	TRBV28	ASSPGGDRGHEQY
TRBJ2-5	TRBV5-6	ASSFFSQAGY
TRBJ2-3	TRBV5-1	ASSSDVTNTDTQY
TRBJ2-3	TRBV12-3/TRBV12-4	ASSLALGLAGGNTSTDTQY
TRBJ2-7	TRBV3-1	ASSQTGSEQY
TRBJ1-4	TRBV5-1	ASSFVGLGEKLF